Here is one T cell receptor beta chain with its context. Antigen specificity is unknown. The data were obtained in a study of T cell responses to AZD1222 COVID-19 vaccine. Points from the study as a whole: Nearly half of spike-specific TCRs reportedly go after variant regions that carry no mutations. Regions 160-218 and 743-854 held dominance among vaccine-associated CD4 TCRs, which spanned spike. Donors, mostly white British, included more females; clonal diversity was possibly underestimated. Spike-specific TCR breadth and depth were elevated following two AZD1222 doses.

The CDR3 is 14 amino acids. V was clipped by 8 bases and J by 5 bases; unmatched bases: 7. Germline V CDR1 and CDR2: LNHNV, YYDKDF (reference sequence). The table came from immunoSEQ multiplex PCR; TCRdb's copy has only in-frame clones and leaves some out. The sample records fewer than 150,000 clones, around 88% being singletons. This receptor was taken from an adult in good health. This rearrangement joins TRBV15 to TRBJ2-5; 11 bases are shared with TRBD1. Material: peripheral blood, obtained on day 0 of AZD1222 vaccination. The CDR3: CATASDRGPETQYF. CDR3 coding DNA: TGTGCCACCGCTTCGGACAGGGGGCCGGAGACCCAGTACTTC.